This T cell receptor beta chain appears in the sequencing data of a study of shared clonotypes between healthy human individuals. Method: immunoSEQ multiplex PCR; TCRdb's copy keeps in-frame clones and lacks some. The table records about 1 million clones, about 75% of them present only once. This CDR3 comprises 14 residues. The germline V gene has CDR1 MNHNY and CDR2 SVGAGI (reference sequence). Deletions cut 2 bases from V and 2 bases from J, with 8 bases between. This clone was counted many times. Antigen unknown. Findings of the study overall: Only blood samples were collected, and tissue repertoires likely differ. Expectations were that clonotype sharing among donors would be affected by sequencing depth.

Sample: memory CD4+ T cells sorted from blood. Subset reported: CD45RA-negative fraction. The origin of this receptor is a man in his late teens or twenties in good health. The genes are TRBV6-6 and TRBJ2-3; TRBD2 is a possible D gene (5 bases). The CDR3 bases are TGTGCCAGCAGTTACGCCGGACTCACAGATACGCAGTATTTT. This sequence encodes CASSYAGLTDTQYF.